The sequence of this T cell receptor beta chain was determined in a study of CD8+ T cells in alopecia areata (dated by TCRdb to about 2018). Context from the whole study: Treated patients were enrolled in an open-label pilot trial of oral tofacitinib at 5 to 10 mg twice daily for moderate-to-severe alopecia areata. Tofacitinib was administered for 6 to 18 months, and 6 months of follow-up off drug were then conducted to assess delayed response and recurrence. Disease severity in treated patients was measured with the SALT score, which quantifies the percentage of affected scalp surface area. To study T cell clonal expansion in alopecia areata, the researchers applied high-throughput TCRbeta sequencing to both the C3H/HeJ mouse model and human patients. Scalp tissue and sorted CD4+ and CD8+ peripheral blood T cells from patchy and totalis/universalis alopecia areata patients and from healthy controls were covered by human TCRbeta sequencing. Patients on tofacitinib were biopsied at baseline and after 4 and 24 weeks of treatment, and several of the patients also had a later scalp biopsy. Scalp clonality was compared across normal scalp (n=4), patchy alopecia areata scalp (n=8), and alopecia totalis/universalis scalp (n=8). RNA was extracted with the PAXgene miRNA kit for fixed scalp, the miRNeasy kit for PBMCs, and the RNeasy kit for mouse skin. TCRbeta CDR3 regions were amplified by immunoSEQ multiplex PCR using 35 Vbeta forward and 13 Jbeta reverse primers.

On the study overall, not on this receptor specifically: The treated cohort was small, with a single nonresponder, so links between baseline CD8+ expansion and response need larger studies. Tofacitinib significantly decreased scalp clonality and the number of expanded CD8+ clones among the top 100 scalp clones. TCR sequences shared between patients were less clear than in mice, possibly partly because of HLA diversity in the patient population. Compared with normal scalp, lesional scalp, particularly in alopecia totalis/universalis, had higher clonality and more expanded CD8+ clones, which suggests antigenic drive. Scalp TCR repertoire analysis is complicated because resident alphabeta T cells in normal human skin are also sequenced, whereas mouse skin is dominated by gammadelta T cells. Many expanded lesional clones persisted in scalp and blood during tofacitinib treatment, which may partly explain relapse after stopping treatment.

This specimen's time point label, per the study, means: 24 weeks on oral tofacitinib. The treatment or condition label, as the study defines it: oral pan-JAK inhibitor, 5-10 mg twice daily. Lesional scalp punch biopsies and peripheral blood were collected from alopecia areata patients. PBMCs were isolated by density centrifugation and stained for CD3, CD4 and CD8, and CD4+ and CD8+ T cells were sorted on a FACSAria. The library relied on the immunoSEQ multiplex PCR assay. RNA was extracted from all samples and reverse transcribed into cDNA as template for TCR sequencing. First-strand cDNA was synthesized using SuperScript III with a 2:1 mix of oligo-dT and random hexamers. A synthetic immune receptor repertoire was used to assess amplification bias, and residual bias was removed computationally. The original pipeline was this. Raw reads were preprocessed for error removal, and CDR3 was defined according to IMGT conventions as running from the conserved cysteine to phenylalanine. Clonality was computed by normalizing Shannon entropy by log2 of the number of productive unique TCRs and subtracting the result from 1. Whether each scalp clone was CD4 or CD8 was inferred by checking scalp TCRbeta sequences against the CD4 and CD8 repertoires from sorted blood. TCRdb took over this immuneACCESS table, retaining in-frame rearrangements with V and J assigned. Such tables are incomplete; in checked studies, under half of the missing clones stem from an unresolved V gene, and the remainder is unexplained. That table is the source of V, J and clone size, and D and trimming were worked out from the DNA. Here the sample has over 80,000 clones; roughly 46% occur a single time. 15% to 20% of the sample belongs to the ten largest clones.

V is cut back by 0 bases and J by 1 base, with 2 bases in the junction unmatched. Spanning cysteine to phenylalanine, the CDR3 consists of 16 amino acids. The retained sequence is limited to the CDR3, 48 bases, with the frame set at the first base. The germline V gene supplies CDR1 LGHNA and CDR2 YSLEER. This clone is medium-sized (0.01 to 0.1%) in its sample. Its antigen specificity is not known. No much larger clone exists at a distance of one base, and base qualities are not known. The rearrangement joined TRBV4-3 to TRBJ2-2; 7 middle bases align to TRBD2. The clonotype originates from a human donor with alopecia areata. Here the sequenced sample was CD8+ T cells sorted from blood, taken at week 24, from a patient treated with tofacitinib. The DNA sequence follows: TGCGCCAGCAGCCAAGAGCGGGAGTGGAACACCGGGGAGCTGTTTTTT. Translation gives CASSQEREWNTGELFF.